The T cell receptor beta chain under discussion was sequenced for a study of blood T cell repertoires in COVID-19. As for the study in general: T cells, B-cell-depleted T cells, or PBMCs supplied cDNA or gDNA.

As handled by the study authors: For nucleated cells, counts were estimated from reference gene primer amplification. Data came from immunoSEQ multiplex PCR; TCRdb stores just in-frame clones and leaves some out. For V, J and clone size, that table is used; D and trimming come from the DNA. The sample holds about 56,000 clones, roughly 87% seen once. Patients of the Seattle cohort, enrolled during active infection, were followed longitudinally. Comments on this clone: Additional DNA sequences in this sample encode the identical CDR3.

The sample was peripheral blood. The source is a woman aged 55 to 70 with COVID-19, enrolled during active disease.

CDR3: CASSLGQGGYTF. The CDR3 DNA sequence: TGTGCCAGCAGCTTGGGACAGGGAGGCTACACCTTC. The chain has TRBV5-6 and TRBJ1-2; 7 nucleotides agree with TRBD1. The CDR3 contains 12 residues. After removal of 0 bases from V and 8 bases from J, the junction contained 1 base not matched to a gene. Germline V gene data show CDR1 as SGHDT and CDR2 as YYEEEE.